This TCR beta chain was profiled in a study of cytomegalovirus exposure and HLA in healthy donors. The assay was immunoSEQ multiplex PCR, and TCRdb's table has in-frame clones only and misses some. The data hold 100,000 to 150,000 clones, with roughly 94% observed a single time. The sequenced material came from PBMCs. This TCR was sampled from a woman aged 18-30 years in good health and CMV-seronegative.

The CDR3 DNA reads TGTGCCAGCAGTCAACAGGGATGGGAGACCCAGTACTTC. Translated, it gives CASSQQGWETQYF. This chain uses TRBV28 with TRBJ2-5, with D possibly matching TRBD1 (6 bases). The V gene's germline CDR1 is MDHEN and CDR2 SYDVKM. Trimming stripped 5 bases from V and 5 bases from J, with 12 bases between. This CDR3 contains 13 residues. Together with reference TRBV28 and TRBJ2-5, the CDR3 gives the full variable domain: DVKVTQSSRYLVKRTGEKVFLECVQDMDHENMFWYRQDPGLGLRLIYFSYDVKMKEKGDIPEGYSVSREKKERFSLILESASTNQTSMYLCASSQQGWETQYFGPGTRLLVL.